Presented here are 22 T cell receptor beta chains from one specimen sequenced in a study of T cell repertoires in cytomegalovirus infection. TCRdb analysed the reads with MiXCR anew, one entry per CDR3 protein. This table has around 260,000 distinct CDR3 sequences, about 23% appearing once. The sequencing input was PBMCs. All receptors derive from a human donor in good health (CMV status not recorded). Some clones in this sample may be carry-over from other donors' samples.

CDR3 amino acids: CASLGLAGGEQFF. In DNA form, the CDR3 reads TGTGCCAGCCTTGGACTAGCCGGGGGTGAGCAGTTCTTC. The genes are TRBV6-1 and TRBJ2-1; 8 nucleotides align to TRBD2. The CDR3 contains 13 residues. After removal of 8 bases from V and 9 bases from J, the junction contained 9 bases not matched to a gene. Germline loops: CDR1 MNHNS, CDR2 SASEGT.

This clonotype was seen at least ten times. The genes are TRBV6-2 or TRBV6-3 and TRBJ2-1; 11 nucleotides agree with TRBD2. The CDR3 loop spans 18 amino acids. The trim removed 0 bases at V and 5 bases at J, leaving 9 bases unmatched. Germline CDR1 is MNHEY and CDR2 is SVGEGT. CDR3 residues: CASSYSLAGGHPHNEQFF. CDR3 coding DNA: TGTGCCAGCAGTTACTCCCTAGCGGGGGGCCATCCCCACAATGAGCAGTTCTTC.

V is TRBV29-1 and J is TRBJ2-1; no definite D call. The ends were cut back, 6 bases at V and 0 bases at J, with 12 bases in the middle. In germline, CDR1 is SQVTM, CDR2 ANQGSEA. The CDR3 runs to 14 residues. The CDR3 is CSVAFVSSYNEQFF. CDR3 DNA: TGCAGCGTGGCTTTCGTCAGCTCCTACAATGAGCAGTTCTTC.

This clonotype was detected only a few times. The chain recombines TRBV6-1 with TRBJ2-3; 7 bases line up with TRBD2. The germline V gene has CDR1 MNHNS and CDR2 SASEGT. The CDR3 is 14 residues long. The J segment lost 0 bases and the V segment lost 10 bases, leaving 7 bases of the junction unmatched. CDR3 coding DNA: TGTGCCACCAAGCGGGACTTTAGCACAGATACGCAGTATTTT. Translation gives CATKRDFSTDTQYF.

J is TRBJ2-1 and V is TRBV29-1, with D possibly matching TRBD2 (6 bases). Trimming pared 7 bases from V and 4 bases from J, leaving 14 bases between. Per germline, CDR1 SQVTM and CDR2 ANQGSEA. This CDR3 is 13 amino acids long. The CDR3 is CSGRDQRYNEQFF. The CDR3 nucleotides read TGCAGCGGGCGGGACCAAAGATACAATGAGCAGTTCTTC.

The DNA for the CDR3 is TGTGCCTGGGCCGGGACTAGCGGCTACAATGAGCAGTTCTTC. Translated: CAWAGTSGYNEQFF. V and J are TRBV30 and TRBJ2-1, with 11 bases that match TRBD2. V was pared by 5 bases and J by 3 bases, with 3 bases of the junction left unmatched. The CDR3 has 14 residues. Germline V lookup: CDR1 GTSNPN, CDR2 SVGIG (reference sequence).

This clonotype was seen a few times. The gene calls are TRBV19 and TRBJ2-7; perhaps TRBD1 as D (6 bases). V lost 4 bases to trimming and J lost 2 bases, with 9 bases between them. Germline CDR1 reads LNHDA; CDR2 reads SQIVND (reference sequence). The CDR3 runs to 13 residues. The CDR3 region is CASSTTGTYEQYF. CDR3 nucleotide sequence: TGTGCCAGTAGTACCACAGGGACCTACGAGCAGTACTTC.

About this clonotype itself: A much larger clone differs by one base, so this may be a read error. The chain is built from TRBV12-3 or TRBV12-4 and TRBJ2-7, with 7 bases lining up with TRBD1. V trimming: 5 bases; J trimming: 0 bases; junction bases outside the gene matches: 10. This CDR3 spans 16 amino acids. In DNA form, the CDR3 reads TGTGCCAGCAGTACCGCGCCGGGACAGAGCTCCTACGAGCAGTACTTC. Translating gives CASSTAPGQSSYEQYF.

V is TRBV6-6 and J is TRBJ2-7; D perhaps matches TRBD2 (5 bases). Germline CDR1 and CDR2: MNHNY and SVGAGI (reference sequence). This CDR3 is built from 17 residues. Trimming cost V 4 bases and J 2 bases, with 21 bases left between them. DNA for the CDR3: TGTGCCAGCAGTTTCGGGGATTTCGGGGATTTTCCCTACGAGCAGTACTTC. Translating gives CASSFGDFGDFPYEQYF.

The rearrangement uses TRBV10-3 and TRBJ1-1, with D maybe TRBD1 (6 bases). Germline CDR1 is ENHRY and CDR2 is SYGVKD. Trimming shortened V by 7 bases and J by 6 bases, and 15 bases separated the two germline ends. The length of the CDR3 is 13 residues. The CDR3 region is CAITQGQLAEAFF. For the CDR3, the DNA is TGTGCCATCACCCAAGGACAGTTGGCTGAAGCTTTCTTT.

This clonotype was seen more than once but under ten times. The rearrangement uses TRBV15 and TRBJ2-7; 8 bases line up with TRBD1. The CDR3 is made up of 14 amino acids. J was trimmed by 4 bases and V by 5 bases; bases with no gene match: 7. Germline V gene sequence: CDR1 LNHNV, CDR2 YYDKDF (reference sequence). The CDR3 loop reads CATSLNRGLYEQYF. DNA of the CDR3: TGTGCCACCAGCCTGAACAGGGGGTTATACGAGCAGTACTTC.

The sample holds a few counts of this clonotype. The chain has TRBV7-2 and TRBJ2-3; 9 bases align to TRBD2. CDR1 SGHTA and CDR2 FQGNSA come from the germline V gene. Trimming took 4 bases from V and 3 from J; bases not matched to a gene: 5. The CDR3 loop spans 15 amino acids. In DNA form, the CDR3 reads TGTGCCAGCAGCTGGGCGGGGGGGGGTACAGATACGCAGTATTTT. Translated, it gives CASSWAGGGTDTQYF.

CDR3 in amino acids: CASSVGLAGVGEQFF. CDR3 bases: TGTGCCAGCAGCGTAGGACTAGCGGGAGTAGGTGAGCAGTTCTTC. The chain joins TRBV9 to TRBJ2-1; 12 bases agree with TRBD2. This CDR3 has 15 amino acids. The V gene's germline CDR1 is SGDLS and CDR2 YYNGEE. With 0 bases clipped from V and 9 bases from J, the junction kept 4 bases outside the gene matches.

This chain links TRBV5-1 with TRBJ2-7, with TRBD1 identical over 7 bases. Unmatched junction bases numbered 5, after V lost 0 bases and J lost 2 bases. The germline CDR1 and CDR2 sequences are SGHRS and YFSETQ. CDR3 length: 15 residues. This chain's CDR3 is CASSLATGQTYEQYF. The CDR3 DNA reads TGCGCCAGCAGCTTGGCCACGGGACAGACCTACGAGCAGTACTTC.

This clonotype was counted a few times. This chain joins TRBV12-3 or TRBV12-4 and TRBJ2-3; 10 positions agree with TRBD2. The CDR3 runs to 17 residues. V dropped 3 bases and J dropped 0; count of bases not matched to a gene: 6. This chain's CDR3 is CASSFRLAGSSTDTQYF. DNA of the CDR3: TGTGCCAGCAGTTTTAGACTAGCGGGTTCTAGCACAGATACGCAGTATTTT.

The genes are TRBV5-6 and TRBJ1-6; no clear D gene. The germline gives CDR1 SGHDT, CDR2 YYEEEE. This CDR3 has 15 amino acids. With 6 bases removed from V and 0 bases from J, the gap between germline ends came to 10 bases. The CDR3 region has the DNA TGTGCCAGCATCAGAGGTGGCTCCTATAATTCACCCCTCCACTTT. Translating gives CASIRGGSYNSPLHF.

The sample holds a few counts of this clonotype. This chain joins TRBV7-2 and TRBJ2-3, with D perhaps TRBD1 or TRBD2 (5 bases each). This CDR3 has 14 amino acids. Per germline, CDR1 SGHTA and CDR2 FQGNSA. V shed 7 bases and J shed 4 bases, with 15 bases lying between them. The CDR3 region has the DNA TGTGCCAGCACTGACCGGGGCCCGGCAGATACGCAGTATTTT. Protein sequence: CASTDRGPADTQYF.

The V and J genes are TRBV6-2 or TRBV6-3 and TRBJ1-5, with 10 bases lining up with TRBD1. Germline V gives CDR1 MNHEY, CDR2 SVGEGT. Unmatched junction bases numbered 6, after V lost 5 bases and J lost 5 bases. This CDR3 spans 15 amino acids. CDR3: CASSGGQGYYQPQHF. Here the CDR3 DNA reads TGTGCCAGCAGTGGGGGACAGGGGTATTATCAGCCCCAGCATTTT.

In nucleotides, the CDR3 is TGTGCCAGCAGCCTACTCCTAGCGGGGGCCAGCACAGATACGCAGTATTTT. The encoded protein is CASSLLLAGASTDTQYF. The V call is TRBV7-8, the J call TRBJ2-3; 10 nucleotides agree with TRBD2. Germline values: CDR1 SGHVS, CDR2 FQNEAQ. The V gene end was trimmed by 5 bases and the J gene end by 0 bases; junction bases not matched to a gene: 8. There are 17 residues in the CDR3. Based on the CDR3 plus reference TRBV7-8 and TRBJ2-3, the full variable domain is GAGVSQSPRYKVAKRGQDVALRCDPISGHVSLFWYQQALGQGPEFLTYFQNEAQLDKSGLPSDRFFAERPEGSVSTLKIQRTQQEDSAVYLCASSLLLAGASTDTQYFGPGTRLTVL.

This clonotype has only a few counts. This sequence joins TRBV12-3 or TRBV12-4 and TRBJ1-4; the D gene is possibly TRBD1 (6 bases). The V end was cut by 2 bases, the J end by 5 bases, with 12 bases between. This CDR3 has 15 residues. In DNA, the CDR3 is TGTGCCAGCAGTTTACGGGGGCATGGGAATGAAAAACTGTTTTTT. It specifies CASSLRGHGNEKLFF.

This clonotype has ten or more counts. The chain is built from TRBV7-2 and TRBJ1-1, with D unresolved. Germline lookup yields CDR1 SGHTA and CDR2 FQGNSA. The CDR3 has 14 amino acids. Trimming cost V 5 bases and J 3 bases, with 13 bases left between them. The CDR3 loop reads CASSTPARHTEAFF. As DNA, the CDR3 is TGTGCCAGCAGCACACCCGCCAGGCACACTGAAGCTTTCTTT.

This clonotype has just a few counts. The J gene is TRBJ2-2, the V gene TRBV4-1; D is undetermined. In germline, CDR1 is MGHRA, CDR2 YSYEKL. The CDR3 consists of 15 residues. Between the trimmed V and J ends, which lost 5 bases and 3 bases, there was a span of 13 bases. The CDR3 DNA reads as TGCGCCAGCAGCGACGACGTAGAACACACCGGGGAGCTGTTTTTT. It codes for CASSDDVEHTGELFF.